This TCR beta chain was retrieved from a study of blood T cell repertoires in COVID-19. Germline V CDR1 and CDR2: LGHNA, YSLEER. Between the trimmed V and J ends, which lost 0 bases and 3 bases, there was a span of 12 bases. This CDR3 comprises 15 residues. In the original processing: Estimates of nucleated cell counts were drawn from the amplification of reference gene primers. TCRdb's copy holds only in-frame clones and misses some; the assay was immunoSEQ multiplex PCR. V, J and clone size are taken as reported in that table, and D and trimming were inferred from the DNA itself. Of around 400,000 clones listed, about four fifths are singletons. Across 20 to 25 US areas, participants ranged in age from roughly 18 to 89 years.

The chain carries TRBV4-3 and TRBJ2-7, with D perhaps matching TRBD2 (6 bases). Source material: PBMCs or T cells enriched from blood (not recorded which). The TCR was taken from a woman between 50 and 59 years old who had recovered from COVID-19. CDR3 amino acids: CASSQDRAGNYEQYF. The CDR3 DNA follows: TGCGCCAGCAGCCAAGATAGGGCGGGGAACTACGAGCAGTACTTC.